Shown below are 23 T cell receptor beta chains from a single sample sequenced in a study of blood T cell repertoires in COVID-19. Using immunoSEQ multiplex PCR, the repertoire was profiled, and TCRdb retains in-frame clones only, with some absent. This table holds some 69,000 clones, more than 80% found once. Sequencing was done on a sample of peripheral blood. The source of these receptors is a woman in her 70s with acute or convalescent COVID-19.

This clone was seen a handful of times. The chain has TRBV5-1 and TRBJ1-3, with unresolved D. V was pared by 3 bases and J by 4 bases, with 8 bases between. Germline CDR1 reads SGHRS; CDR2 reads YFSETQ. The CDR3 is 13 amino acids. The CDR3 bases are TGCGCCAGCAGCTCTACCAGGGGAAACACCATATATTTT. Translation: CASSSTRGNTIYF. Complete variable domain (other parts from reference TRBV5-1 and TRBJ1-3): KAGVTQTPRYLIKTRGQQVTLSCSPISGHRSVSWYQQTPGQGLQFLFEYFSETQRNKGNFPGRFSGRQFSNSRSEMNVSTLELGDSALYLCASSSTRGNTIYFGEGSWLTVV.

Written as DNA, the CDR3 is TGTGCCAGCGGACTAGCGGGAGGGCCGGGGGAGACCCAGTACTTC. It encodes CASGLAGGPGETQYF. The V and J genes are TRBV18 and TRBJ2-5; 15 bases map to TRBD2. The germline CDR1 and CDR2 sequences are KGHSH and LQKENI. CDR3 length equals 15 residues. The junction had 6 bases not matched to a gene; V was cut back by 8 bases and J by 5 bases. Filled out from reference TRBV18 and TRBJ2-5, the complete variable domain reads NAGVMQNPRHLVRRRGQEARLRCSPMKGHSHVYWYRQLPEEGLKFMVYLQKENIIDESGMPKERFSAEFPKEGPSILRIQQVVRGDSAAYFCASGLAGGPGETQYFGPGTRLLVL.

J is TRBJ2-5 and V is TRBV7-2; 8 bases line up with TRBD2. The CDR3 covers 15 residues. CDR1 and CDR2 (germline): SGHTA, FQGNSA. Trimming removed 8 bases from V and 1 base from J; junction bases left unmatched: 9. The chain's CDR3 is CASRDAGGPQETQYF. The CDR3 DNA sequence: TGTGCCAGCCGCGACGCGGGGGGCCCCCAAGAGACCCAGTACTTC.

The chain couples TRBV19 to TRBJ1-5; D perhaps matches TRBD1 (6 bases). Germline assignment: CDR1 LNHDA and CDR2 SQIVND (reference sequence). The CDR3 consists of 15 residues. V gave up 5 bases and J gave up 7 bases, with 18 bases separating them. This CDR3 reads CASSSQGIRRQPQHF. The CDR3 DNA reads TGTGCCAGTAGTTCGCAGGGGATCCGGAGGCAGCCCCAGCATTTT.

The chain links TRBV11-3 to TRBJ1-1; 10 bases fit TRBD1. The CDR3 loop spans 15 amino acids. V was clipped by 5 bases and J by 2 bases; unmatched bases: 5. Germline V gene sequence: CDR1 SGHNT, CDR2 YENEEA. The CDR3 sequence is CASSPGQGENTEAFF. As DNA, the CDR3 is TGTGCCAGCAGCCCCGGACAGGGGGAAAACACTGAAGCTTTCTTT.

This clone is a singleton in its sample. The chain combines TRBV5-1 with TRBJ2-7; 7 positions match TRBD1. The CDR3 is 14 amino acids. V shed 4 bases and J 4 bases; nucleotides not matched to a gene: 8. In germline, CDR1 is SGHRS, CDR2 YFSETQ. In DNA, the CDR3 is TGCGCCAGCAGCGGGGACAGCTTCGGTTACGAGCAGTACTTC. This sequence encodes CASSGDSFGYEQYF.

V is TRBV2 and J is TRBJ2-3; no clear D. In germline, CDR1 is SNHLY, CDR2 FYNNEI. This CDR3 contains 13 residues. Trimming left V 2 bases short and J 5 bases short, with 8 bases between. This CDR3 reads CASSEHNEDTQYF. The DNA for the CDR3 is TGTGCCAGCAGTGAACACAACGAAGATACGCAGTATTTT.

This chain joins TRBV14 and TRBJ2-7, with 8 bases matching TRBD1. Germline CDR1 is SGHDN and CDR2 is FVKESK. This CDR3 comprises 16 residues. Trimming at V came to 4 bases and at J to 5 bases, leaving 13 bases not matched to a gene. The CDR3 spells CASSPLGKTGDHEQYF. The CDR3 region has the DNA TGTGCCAGCAGCCCTCTTGGTAAGACAGGGGACCACGAGCAGTACTTC.

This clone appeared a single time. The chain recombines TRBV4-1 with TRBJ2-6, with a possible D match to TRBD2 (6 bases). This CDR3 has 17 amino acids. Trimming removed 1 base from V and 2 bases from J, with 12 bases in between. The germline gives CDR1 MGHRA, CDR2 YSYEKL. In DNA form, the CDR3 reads TGCGCCAGCAGCCAAGTTGCCTCGGGGGCTGGGGCCAACGTCCTGACTTTC. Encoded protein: CASSQVASGAGANVLTF.

CDR3 DNA sequence: TGTGCCAGCTCGTCCGGGACTCAGAACATTCAGTACTTC. As protein: CASSSGTQNIQYF. The chain joins TRBV18 to TRBJ2-4, with D possibly matching TRBD2 (6 bases). This CDR3 spans 13 amino acids. Deletions cut 6 bases from V and 7 bases from J, with 13 bases between. In germline, CDR1 is KGHSH, CDR2 LQKENI.

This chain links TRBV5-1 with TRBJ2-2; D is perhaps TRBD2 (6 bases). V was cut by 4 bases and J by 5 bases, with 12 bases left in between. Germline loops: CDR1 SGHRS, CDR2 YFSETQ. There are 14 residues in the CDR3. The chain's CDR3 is CASSGGTGTGELFF. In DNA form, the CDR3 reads TGCGCCAGCAGCGGGGGGACTGGTACCGGGGAGCTGTTTTTT.

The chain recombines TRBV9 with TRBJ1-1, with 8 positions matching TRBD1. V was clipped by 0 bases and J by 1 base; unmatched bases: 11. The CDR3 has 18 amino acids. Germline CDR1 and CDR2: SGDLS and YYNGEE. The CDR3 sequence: CASSVAGTGGGRNTEAFF. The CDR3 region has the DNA TGTGCCAGCAGCGTAGCTGGTACAGGGGGTGGGCGGAACACTGAAGCTTTCTTT.

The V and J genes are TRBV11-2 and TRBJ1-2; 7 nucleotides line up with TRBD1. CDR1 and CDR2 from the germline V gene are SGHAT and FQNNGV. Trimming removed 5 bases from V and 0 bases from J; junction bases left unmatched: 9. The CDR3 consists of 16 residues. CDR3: CASSRTGDRANYGYTF. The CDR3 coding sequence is TGTGCCAGCAGCCGAACTGGGGACAGAGCTAACTATGGCTACACCTTC. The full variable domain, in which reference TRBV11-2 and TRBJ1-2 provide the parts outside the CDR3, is EAGVAQSPRYKIIEKRQSVAFWCNPISGHATLYWYQQILGQGPKLLIQFQNNGVVDDSQLPKDRFSAERLKGVDSTLKIQPAKLEDSAVYLCASSRTGDRANYGYTFGSGTRLTVV.

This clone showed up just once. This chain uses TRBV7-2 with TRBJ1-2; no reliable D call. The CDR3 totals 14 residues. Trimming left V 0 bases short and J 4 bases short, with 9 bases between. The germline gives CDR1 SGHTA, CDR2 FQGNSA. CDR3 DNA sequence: TGTGCCAGCAGCTTAGCGCAACGGTTCTATGGCTACACCTTC. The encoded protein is CASSLAQRFYGYTF.

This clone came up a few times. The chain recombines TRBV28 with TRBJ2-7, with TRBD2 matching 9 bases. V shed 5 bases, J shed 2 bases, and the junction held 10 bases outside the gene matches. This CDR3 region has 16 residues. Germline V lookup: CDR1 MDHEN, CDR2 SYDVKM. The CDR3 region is CASSPPQREATYEQYF. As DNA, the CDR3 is TGTGCCAGCAGTCCCCCCCAGCGGGAGGCGACCTACGAGCAGTACTTC.

The CDR3 sequence is CASSDFGTQETQYF. The CDR3 DNA is TGTGCCAGCAGCGACTTCGGGACTCAAGAGACCCAGTACTTC. V gene TRBV11-2 combines with J gene TRBJ2-5, with a possible D match to TRBD2 (6 bases). Germline V gene lookup returns CDR1 SGHAT and CDR2 FQNNGV. V lost 5 bases, J lost 2 bases, and 12 bases lay in between. This CDR3 comprises 14 residues.

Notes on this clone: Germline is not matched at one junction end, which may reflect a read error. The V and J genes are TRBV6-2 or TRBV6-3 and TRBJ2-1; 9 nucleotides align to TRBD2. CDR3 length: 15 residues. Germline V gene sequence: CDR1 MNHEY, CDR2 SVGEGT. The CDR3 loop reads CASSHSAGGYNEQFF. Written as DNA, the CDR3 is TGTGCCAGCAGTCACTCAGCGGGAGGTTACAATGAGCAGTTCTTC.

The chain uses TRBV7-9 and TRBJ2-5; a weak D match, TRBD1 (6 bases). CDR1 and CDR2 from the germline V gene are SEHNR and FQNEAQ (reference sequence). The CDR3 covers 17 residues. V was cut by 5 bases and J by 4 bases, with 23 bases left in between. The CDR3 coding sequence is TGTGCCAGCAGCCCTAAGAGCGCAGACAGGTGGGGAGAGACCCAGTACTTC. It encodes CASSPKSADRWGETQYF.

The CDR3 coding sequence is TGTGCCAGCACCGACGACAGGGCCTATGGCTACACCTTC. Translating gives CASTDDRAYGYTF. V is TRBV5-6 and J is TRBJ1-2; TRBD1 aligns across 7 bases. CDR1 is SGHDT, CDR2 YYEEEE, per germline. Trimming cost V 6 bases and J 4 bases; bases outside gene matches: 6. The CDR3 has 13 amino acids.

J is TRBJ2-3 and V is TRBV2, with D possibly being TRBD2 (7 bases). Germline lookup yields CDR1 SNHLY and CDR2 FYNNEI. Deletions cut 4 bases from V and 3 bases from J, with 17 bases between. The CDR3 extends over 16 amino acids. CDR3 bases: TGTGCCAGCAGTGGCAGGGGACTATCCCCTACAGATACGCAGTATTTT. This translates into CASSGRGLSPTDTQYF. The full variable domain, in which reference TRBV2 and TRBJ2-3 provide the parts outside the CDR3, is EPEVTQTPSHQVTQMGQEVILRCVPISNHLYFYWYRQILGQKVEFLVSFYNNEISEKSEIFDDQFSVERPDGSNFTLKIRSTKLEDSAMYFCASSGRGLSPTDTQYFGPGTRLTVL.

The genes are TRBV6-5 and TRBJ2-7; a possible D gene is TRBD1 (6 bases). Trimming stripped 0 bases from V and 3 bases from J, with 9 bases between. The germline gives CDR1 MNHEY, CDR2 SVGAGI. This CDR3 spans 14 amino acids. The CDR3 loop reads CASSYSAGVYEQYF. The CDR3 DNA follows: TGTGCCAGCAGTTACTCAGCAGGGGTCTACGAGCAGTACTTC.

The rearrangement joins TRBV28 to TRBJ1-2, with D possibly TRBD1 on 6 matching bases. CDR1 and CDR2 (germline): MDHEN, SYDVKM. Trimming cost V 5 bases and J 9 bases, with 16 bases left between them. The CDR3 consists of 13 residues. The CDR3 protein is CASSLHLQGSYTF. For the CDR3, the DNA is TGTGCCAGCAGTCTACACCTGCAGGGGAGCTACACCTTC.

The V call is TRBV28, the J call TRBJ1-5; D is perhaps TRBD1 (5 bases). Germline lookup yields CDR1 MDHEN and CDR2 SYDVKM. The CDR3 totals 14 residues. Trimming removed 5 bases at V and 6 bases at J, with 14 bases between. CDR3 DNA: TGTGCCAGCAGTCCCCCGGGGGTAAGTCAGCCCCAGCATTTT. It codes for CASSPPGVSQPQHF.